The source of this TCR beta chain is a study of molecular identifiers for immune sequencing clone quantification. The wider study: For replicates, RNA isolated from about 19,000 or 110,000 naive CD8 cells was divided into five portions, of which four were sequenced.

Findings of the study overall: Clonotypes topping 20 RNA copies carried over 99% of effector molecules but under 1% of naive ones.

Generation of bulk TCR libraries relied on previously described methods and listed TCR primers. A single record per CDR3 protein comes from TCRdb applying MiXCR to the PCR reads. This table has about 23,000 distinct CDR3 sequences, over 15% appearing once. Sorted cells numbering roughly 19,000 to 1,000,000, with 10%, 30% or 50% RNA, yielded the naive CD8 libraries. V lost 0 bases, J lost 1 base, and 1 base stayed unmatched. The CDR3 has 16 amino acids. The germline V gene has CDR1 SEHNR and CDR2 FQNEAQ (reference sequence). This clonotype was counted many times. The antigen remains undetermined. The sequencing sample was made of naive CD8+ T cells from blood, with Jurkat cell RNA spiked in. The subset was: FACS-sorted CD8+CD4-CCR7+CD45RA+ naive T cells. The chain recombines TRBV7-9 with TRBJ1-5; TRBD1 aligns across 9 bases. The receptor's source is a human donor in good health. Some libraries in this study had Jurkat cell RNA spiked in. In nucleotides, the CDR3 is TGTGCCAGCAGCTTAGCGGGACAGGGCAGCAATCAGCCCCAGCATTTT. Amino acid sequence: CASSLAGQGSNQPQHF.